These 25 T cell receptor beta chains were sequenced from one sample in a study of T-cell reconstitution after alpha-beta-depleted transplantation in children. Molecular barcoding with unique molecular identifiers was used for the TCRbeta library. TCRdb redid the calling of the PCR reads with MiXCR, one entry per CDR3 protein. The table shows around 300,000 distinct CDR3 sequences, with over 9.5% occurring only once. This sample comprised PBMCs, obtained before TCRalphabeta/CD19-depleted stem cell transplant. The receptors stem from a boy in the first two years of life with acute myeloid leukemia, due to receive a stem cell transplant.

This clonotype was seen a handful of times. The V and J genes are TRBV19 and TRBJ2-1, with D possibly TRBD2 on 5 matching bases. Trimming removed 5 bases from V and 6 bases from J, with 17 bases in between. The V gene's germline CDR1 is LNHDA and CDR2 SQIVND (reference sequence). The CDR3 is made up of 15 amino acids. CDR3 sequence reads: CASSAGRGRVNEQFF. The CDR3 coding sequence is TGTGCCAGTAGTGCGGGTCGGGGAAGGGTCAATGAGCAGTTCTTC.

This clonotype was picked up many times. The rearrangement uses TRBV10-3 and TRBJ2-7; 8 bases align to TRBD1. The J segment lost 0 bases and the V segment lost 0 bases, leaving 7 bases of the junction unmatched. The V gene's germline CDR1 is ENHRY and CDR2 SYGVKD. The CDR3 is 17 residues long. The CDR3 nucleotides are TGTGCCATCAGTGAGTCGACAGGGGCCCCAAGCTCCTACGAGCAGTACTTC. It specifies CAISESTGAPSSYEQYF.

This clonotype was detected ten times or more. CDR3 residues: CASSLSGTKETQYF. CDR3 nucleotides: TGTGCCAGCAGCTTAAGTGGGACTAAGGAGACCCAGTACTTC. The rearrangement links TRBV7-2 to TRBJ2-5; the match to TRBD2 covers 7 bases. Looked up from germline, CDR1 is SGHTA and CDR2 is FQGNSA. Losses at the gene ends were 2 bases for V and 5 bases for J; bases not matched to a gene: 5. The CDR3 has 14 residues.

This clonotype was seen many times. The chain employs TRBV6-1 and TRBJ2-5; D may be TRBD1 (5 bases). V lost 6 bases to trimming and J lost 5 bases, with 22 bases between them. This CDR3 has 16 residues. In germline, CDR1 is MNHNS, CDR2 SASEGT. The CDR3 DNA reads TGTGCCAGCAGCCCTATACCCGGGCAGGGTAAGGAGACCCAGTACTTC. Protein sequence: CASSPIPGQGKETQYF.

This clonotype occurred many times. CDR3 DNA: TGTGCCAGCAGTGGAATTGGGGCCAACGTCCTGACTTTC. It specifies CASSGIGANVLTF. This rearrangement joins TRBV9 to TRBJ2-6; D is unclear. The CDR3 runs 13 residues. Germline CDR1 reads SGDLS; CDR2 reads YYNGEE. Trimming removed 5 bases from V and 3 bases from J, with 6 bases in between.

This clonotype has a count of ten or more. The rearrangement joins TRBV13 to TRBJ2-3; D is ambiguous. V was pared by 4 bases and J by 9 bases, with 23 bases between. Germline V lookup: CDR1 PRHDT, CDR2 FYEKMQ (reference sequence). This CDR3 spans 16 amino acids. DNA of the CDR3: TGTGCCAGCAGCTCCCGTTGGATTTACCCTCTGGAAACGCAGTATTTT. Amino acid sequence: CASSSRWIYPLETQYF.

This clonotype came up a few times. This rearrangement joins TRBV5-1 to TRBJ1-3; D gene ambiguous. This CDR3 is 15 amino acids long. V was shortened by 0 bases and J by 2 bases, with 9 bases between the two germline ends. Germline V gives CDR1 SGHRS, CDR2 YFSETQ. DNA of the CDR3: TGCGCCAGCAGCTTGGGCGGCGACCCTGGAAACACCATATATTTT. Protein: CASSLGGDPGNTIYF.

This clonotype occurred a few times. The chain recombines TRBV7-6 with TRBJ2-1; D is undetermined. From germline, CDR1 is SGHVS and CDR2 FNYEAQ. The CDR3 has 15 amino acids. Between the trimmed V and J ends, which lost 1 base and 0 bases, there was a span of 7 bases. The CDR3 protein is CASSLVESSYNEQFF. CDR3 DNA: TGTGCCAGCAGCTTAGTAGAGAGCTCCTACAATGAGCAGTTCTTC.

This clonotype was counted at least ten times. The chain links TRBV21-1 to TRBJ2-5; the table's D call, TRBD1, was not checked against the DNA. TRBV21-1 has pseudogene status. This CDR3 has 18 amino acids. The CDR3 sequence: CASSNRKHRCTPPRTQYF. CDR3 bases: TGTGCCAGCAGCAACCGGAAGCATCGATGCACCCCTCCAAGGACCCAGTACTTC.

This clonotype occurred many times. This chain connects TRBV28 to TRBJ2-1; 10 positions agree with TRBD2. The ends lost 2 bases at V and 3 bases at J; junction bases unmatched: 4. CDR1 is MDHEN, CDR2 SYDVKM, per germline. The CDR3 contains 16 residues. The CDR3 sequence is CASSLPGTSDYNEQFF. The DNA for the CDR3 is TGTGCCAGCAGTTTACCCGGGACTAGCGACTACAATGAGCAGTTCTTC.

This clonotype showed up many times. The CDR3: CSVAGGLSYEQYF. In nucleotides, the CDR3 is TGCAGCGTTGCAGGGGGTCTCAGCTACGAGCAGTACTTC. V is TRBV29-1 and J is TRBJ2-7; 7 positions match TRBD1. The CDR3 is made up of 13 amino acids. Germline V gene sequence: CDR1 SQVTM, CDR2 ANQGSEA. Unmatched junction bases numbered 6, after V lost 4 bases and J lost 3 bases.

This clonotype has at least ten counts. The chain recombines TRBV9 with TRBJ1-5; D is possibly TRBD1 (6 bases). Germline V gene sequence: CDR1 SGDLS, CDR2 YYNGEE. Trimming left V 3 bases short and J 3 bases short, with 10 bases between. This CDR3 comprises 14 residues. The CDR3 protein is CASSEGTLNQPQHF. The CDR3 DNA reads TGTGCCAGCAGCGAAGGGACACTCAATCAGCCCCAGCATTTT.

This clonotype was counted many times. J is TRBJ2-7 and V is TRBV6-2 or TRBV6-3, with a possible D match to TRBD2 (5 bases). V dropped 5 bases and J dropped 5 bases, with 13 bases sitting between them. The CDR3 is 13 amino acids. Germline V gives CDR1 MNHEY, CDR2 SVGEGT. CDR3 in DNA: TGTGCCAGCAGTGTCGATAGCGTCGACGAGCAGTACTTC. Translated, it gives CASSVDSVDEQYF.

This clonotype was counted many times. This rearrangement joins TRBV7-3 to TRBJ2-3, with D perhaps matching TRBD1 (6 bases). The CDR3 contains 14 residues. V gave up 2 bases and J gave up 4 bases, with 10 bases separating them. The germline V gene encodes CDR1 SGHTA and CDR2 FQGTGA. This chain's CDR3 is CASSLGSGADTQYF. Written as DNA, the CDR3 is TGTGCCAGCAGCTTAGGTTCAGGGGCAGATACGCAGTATTTT.

There are many counts of this clonotype. The rearrangement joins TRBV28 to TRBJ2-7, with D tentatively TRBD1 (6 bases). The CDR3 contains 14 residues. V lost 3 bases and J 2 bases, leaving 11 bases between the germline ends. Germline CDR1 and CDR2: MDHEN and SYDVKM. The CDR3 DNA reads as TGTGCCAGCAGTTTCCAGGGGCGCCCCTACGAGCAGTACTTC. Amino acids: CASSFQGRPYEQYF.

This clonotype was seen many times. The V gene is TRBV5-6, the J gene TRBJ2-1; D not certain. CDR3 length: 13 amino acids. Germline V gene lookup returns CDR1 SGHDT and CDR2 YYEEEE. V was pared by 0 bases and J by 9 bases, with 10 bases between. CDR3 amino acids: CASSLAARSEQFF. As DNA, the CDR3 is TGTGCCAGCAGCTTGGCCGCCAGGTCTGAGCAGTTCTTC.

Worth noting for this clonotype: Mismatch with germline at one junction end may stem from a read error. V is TRBV28 and J is TRBJ1-1, with 7 bases matching TRBD1. Germline CDR1 is MDHEN and CDR2 is SYDVKM. The CDR3 spans 15 residues. CDR3 nucleotide sequence: TGTGCCAGCAGTTTGGGGGCCAGGGGGTGGACTGGAGCTTTCTTT. It codes for CASSLGARGWTGAFF.

Remarks on this clonotype: At one end the junction does not follow the germline gene, possibly because of a read error. The chain has TRBV20-1 and TRBJ2-2; 11 bases agree with TRBD2. The CDR3 runs 17 residues. The V gene's germline CDR1 is DFQATT and CDR2 SNEGSKA (reference sequence). CDR3 sequence: CCARVFTSGRGTGELFF. CDR3 sequence (DNA): TGCTGTGCTAGAGTTTTCACTAGCGGGAGAGGGACCGGGGAGCTGTTTTTT.

This clonotype was detected ten times or more. The V gene is TRBV6-5, the J gene TRBJ2-3, with TRBD2 matching over 15 bases. The CDR3 is 18 residues long. Germline CDR1 and CDR2: MNHEY and SVGAGI. After removal of 6 bases from V and 4 bases from J, the junction contained 11 bases not matched to a gene. The CDR3 loop reads CASSRGLAGGPLADTQYF. The CDR3 bases are TGTGCCAGCAGCCGCGGACTAGCGGGGGGGCCATTAGCAGATACGCAGTATTTT.

Turning to this clonotype: This may be a read error, as it is one base from a much larger clone. The chain joins TRBV9 to TRBJ2-2; a weak D match, TRBD2 (5 bases). Germline values: CDR1 SGDLS, CDR2 YYNGEE. The CDR3 length is 12 residues. The CDR3 bases are TGTGCCAGCAGCGAGACGGTCGGGGTGCTGTTTTTT. Translating it yields CASSETVGVLFF.

This clonotype has at least ten counts. The genes are TRBV7-8 and TRBJ1-2; 7 nucleotides line up with TRBD1. CDR3 size: 14 residues. Germline V gives CDR1 SGHVS, CDR2 FQNEAQ. Trimming took 0 bases from V and 6 from J; bases not matched to a gene: 4. CDR3 nucleotide sequence: TGTGCCAGCAGCTTAGCCCCGACAGGGAATGGCTACACCTTC. This translates into CASSLAPTGNGYTF.

For this clonotype: A read error may be the cause here, since a much bigger clone is one base away. The rearrangement links TRBV6-5 to TRBJ1-4; 10 positions agree with TRBD1. The CDR3 extends over 18 amino acids. CDR1 is MNHEY, CDR2 SVGAGI, per germline. This chain's CDR3 is CASSHSGTGEALGEKLFF. CDR3 DNA sequence: TGTGCCAGCAGTCACTCCGGGACAGGGGAGGCTTTAGGGGAAAAACTGTTTTTT.

Ten or more counts support this clonotype. This chain connects TRBV5-1 to TRBJ2-3; no clear D. This CDR3 spans 11 amino acids. Trimming left V 6 bases short and J 6 bases short, with 8 bases between. Germline V lookup: CDR1 SGHRS, CDR2 YFSETQ. The CDR3 DNA follows: TGCGCCAGCAAAGCCGCGGATACGCAGTATTTT. It translates to CASKAADTQYF. Drawing the rest from reference TRBV5-1 and TRBJ2-3, the complete variable domain is KAGVTQTPRYLIKTRGQQVTLSCSPISGHRSVSWYQQTPGQGLQFLFEYFSETQRNKGNFPGRFSGRQFSNSRSEMNVSTLELGDSALYLCASKAADTQYFGPGTRLTVL.

Many counts were recorded for this clonotype. The chain employs TRBV7-2 and TRBJ2-3; 8 nucleotides agree with TRBD1. This CDR3 region has 12 residues. Germline V gives CDR1 SGHTA, CDR2 FQGNSA. The junction had 4 bases not matched to a gene; V was cut back by 5 bases and J by 9 bases. CDR3 nucleotide sequence: TGTGCCAGCAGCCATGGACAGGGCACGCAGTATTTT. Translated, it gives CASSHGQGTQYF.

This clonotype was seen a handful of times. The gene calls are TRBV9 and TRBJ2-5; D is possibly TRBD2 (5 bases). The CDR3 extends over 15 amino acids. Per the germline V gene, CDR1 is SGDLS and CDR2 is YYNGEE. With 0 bases removed from V and 1 base from J, the gap between germline ends came to 10 bases. This CDR3 reads CASSVAGVSQETQYF. DNA of the CDR3: TGTGCCAGCAGCGTAGCCGGGGTTAGCCAAGAGACCCAGTACTTC. The complete variable domain, with remaining parts taken from reference TRBV9 and TRBJ2-5, reads DSGVTQTPKHLITATGQRVTLRCSPRSGDLSVYWYQQSLDQGLQFLIQYYNGEERAKGNILERFSAQQFPDLHSELNLSSLELGDSALYFCASSVAGVSQETQYFGPGTRLLVL.